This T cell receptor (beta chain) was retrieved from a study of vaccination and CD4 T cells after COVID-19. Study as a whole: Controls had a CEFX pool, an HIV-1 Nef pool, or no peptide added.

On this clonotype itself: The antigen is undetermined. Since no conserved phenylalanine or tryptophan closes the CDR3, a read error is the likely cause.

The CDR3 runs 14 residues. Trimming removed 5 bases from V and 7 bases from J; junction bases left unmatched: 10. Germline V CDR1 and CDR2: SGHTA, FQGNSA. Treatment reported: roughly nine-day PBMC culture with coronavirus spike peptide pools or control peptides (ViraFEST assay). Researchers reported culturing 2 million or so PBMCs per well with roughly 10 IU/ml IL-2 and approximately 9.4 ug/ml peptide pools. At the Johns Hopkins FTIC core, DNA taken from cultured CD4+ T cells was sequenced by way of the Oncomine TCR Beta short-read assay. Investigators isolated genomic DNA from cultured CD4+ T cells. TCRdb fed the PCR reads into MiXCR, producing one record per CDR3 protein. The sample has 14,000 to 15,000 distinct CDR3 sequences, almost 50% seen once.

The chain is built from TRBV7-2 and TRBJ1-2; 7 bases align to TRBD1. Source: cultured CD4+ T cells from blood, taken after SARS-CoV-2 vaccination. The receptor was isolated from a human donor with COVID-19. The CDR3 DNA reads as TGTGCCAGCAGCGCAGTAAGGACAGGTTTTGGCTACACCTCC. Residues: CASSAVRTGFGYTS.